This T cell receptor beta chain was sequenced during a study of cytomegalovirus exposure and HLA in healthy donors. On the study more broadly: As released early, the data held roughly 85 million unique TCRs from HLA-typed donors.

Study-level results: Most sequenced TCRs were rare (though some public TCRs occurred in many donors). Most TCR beta V segments were productive about 87% or about 30% of the time in an earlier analysis.

Regarding this clone: Its antigen is undetermined.

The primer mix had 60 Vbeta and 13 Jbeta primers. In the original workflow: A follow-up analysis tallied about 88 million unique TCR beta chains, some 9.9 million shared. TCRdb keeps only in-frame clones here, not all; method: immunoSEQ multiplex PCR. The V and J calls and clone size were taken over from that table, and D and trimming were inferred from the DNA. The sample has approximately 82,000 clones, around 10% seen once. Trimming removed 3 bases at V and 1 base at J, with 10 bases between. Germline CDR1 is SGHRS and CDR2 is YFSETQ. This CDR3 is 14 amino acids long. This TCR derives from a man aged 60-69 years in good health and CMV-seropositive. The chain combines TRBV5-1 with TRBJ2-5; the D gene is possibly TRBD1 (5 bases). Sequenced sample: PBMCs. DNA of the CDR3: TGCGCCAGCAGCTCGCAGGGATCCCAAGAGACCCAGTACTTC. It is translated as CASSSQGSQETQYF.